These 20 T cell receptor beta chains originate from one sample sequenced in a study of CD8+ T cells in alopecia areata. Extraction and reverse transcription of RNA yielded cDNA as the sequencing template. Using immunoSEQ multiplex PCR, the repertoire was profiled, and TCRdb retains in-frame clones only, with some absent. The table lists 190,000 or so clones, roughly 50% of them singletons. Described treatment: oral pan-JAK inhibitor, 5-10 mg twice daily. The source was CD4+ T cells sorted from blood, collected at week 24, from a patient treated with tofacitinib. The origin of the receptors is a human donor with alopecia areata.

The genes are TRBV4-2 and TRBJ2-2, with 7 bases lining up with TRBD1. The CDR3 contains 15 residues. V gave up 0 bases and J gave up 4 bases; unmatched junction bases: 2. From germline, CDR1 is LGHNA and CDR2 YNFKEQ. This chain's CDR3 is CASSQDRTGTGELFF. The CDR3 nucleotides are TGTGCCAGCAGCCAAGATAGGACAGGCACCGGGGAGCTGTTTTTT.

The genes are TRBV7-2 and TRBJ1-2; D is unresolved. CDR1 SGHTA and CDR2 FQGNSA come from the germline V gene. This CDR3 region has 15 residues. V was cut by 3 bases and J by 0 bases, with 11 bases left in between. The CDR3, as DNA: TGTGCCAGCAGCTTGTCGACGGGGTCTAACTATGGCTACACCTTC. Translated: CASSLSTGSNYGYTF.

Here the CDR3 DNA reads TGTGCCAGCAGTTGGCTCGAGGGCAATCAGCCCCAGCATTTT. Translating gives CASSWLEGNQPQHF. The chain employs TRBV6-6 and TRBJ1-5; D call uncertain. The CDR3 length is 14 residues. Germline V lookup: CDR1 MNHNY, CDR2 SVGAGI (reference sequence). V was trimmed by 4 bases and J by 2 bases, leaving 9 bases between them.

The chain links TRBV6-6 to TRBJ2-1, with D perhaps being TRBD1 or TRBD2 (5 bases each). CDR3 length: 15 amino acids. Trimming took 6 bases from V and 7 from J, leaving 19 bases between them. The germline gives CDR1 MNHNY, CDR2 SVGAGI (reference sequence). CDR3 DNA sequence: TGTGCCAGCAGAGCGAGGGGCGATCGTGTTAATGAGCAGTTCTTC. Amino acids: CASRARGDRVNEQFF.

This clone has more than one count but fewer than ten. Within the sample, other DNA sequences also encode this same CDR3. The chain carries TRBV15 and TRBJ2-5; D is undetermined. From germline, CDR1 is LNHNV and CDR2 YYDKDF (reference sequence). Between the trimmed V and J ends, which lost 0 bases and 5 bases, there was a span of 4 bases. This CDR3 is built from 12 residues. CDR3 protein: CATSRDRETQYF. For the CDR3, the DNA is TGTGCCACCAGCAGAGATCGGGAGACCCAGTACTTC.

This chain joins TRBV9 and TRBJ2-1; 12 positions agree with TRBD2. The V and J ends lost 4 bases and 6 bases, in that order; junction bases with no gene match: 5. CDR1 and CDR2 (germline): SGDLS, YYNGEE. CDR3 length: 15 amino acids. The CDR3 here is CASSLRLAGVNEQFF. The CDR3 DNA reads TGTGCCAGCAGCCTCCGACTAGCGGGAGTCAATGAGCAGTTCTTC. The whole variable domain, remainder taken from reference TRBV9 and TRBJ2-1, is DSGVTQTPKHLITATGQRVTLRCSPRSGDLSVYWYQQSLDQGLQFLIQYYNGEERAKGNILERFSAQQFPDLHSELNLSSLELGDSALYFCASSLRLAGVNEQFFGPGTRLTVL.

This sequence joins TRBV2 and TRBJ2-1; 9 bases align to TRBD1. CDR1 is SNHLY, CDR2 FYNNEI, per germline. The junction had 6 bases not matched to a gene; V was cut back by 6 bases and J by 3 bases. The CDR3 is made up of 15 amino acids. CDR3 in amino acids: CASRPDRGNYNEQFF. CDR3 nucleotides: TGTGCCAGCAGACCCGACAGGGGGAACTACAATGAGCAGTTCTTC.

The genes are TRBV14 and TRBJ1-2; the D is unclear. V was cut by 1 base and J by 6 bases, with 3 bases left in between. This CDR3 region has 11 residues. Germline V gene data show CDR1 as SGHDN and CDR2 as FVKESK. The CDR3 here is CASSQVNGYTF. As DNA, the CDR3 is TGTGCCAGCAGCCAAGTAAATGGCTACACCTTC.

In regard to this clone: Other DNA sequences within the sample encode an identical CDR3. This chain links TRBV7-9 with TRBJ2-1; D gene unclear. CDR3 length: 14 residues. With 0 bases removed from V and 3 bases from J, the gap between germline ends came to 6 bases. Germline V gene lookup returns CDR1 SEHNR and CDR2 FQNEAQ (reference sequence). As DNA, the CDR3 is TGTGCCAGCAGCTTAGCCGGCAGCTACAATGAGCAGTTCTTC. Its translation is CASSLAGSYNEQFF.

The CDR3 DNA sequence: TGTGCCACCAGCAGCTCATTACGGGAGAAGAGGGGCAATGAGCAGTTCTTC. Translating it yields CATSSSLREKRGNEQFF. The chain is built from TRBV15 and TRBJ2-1; possible D gene TRBD2, 6 bases. The CDR3 consists of 17 residues. CDR1 and CDR2 from the germline V gene are LNHNV and YYDKDF (reference sequence). V lost 3 bases to trimming and J lost 6 bases, with 21 bases between them.

The CDR3 nucleotides are TGTGCCAGCAGCCCCGTCGACGAGTCCCAGTACTTC. This codes for CASSPVDESQYF. This chain connects TRBV11-2 to TRBJ2-5; D remains unclear. The CDR3 extends over 12 amino acids. V lost 5 bases and J 9 bases, leaving 13 bases between the germline ends. CDR1 is SGHAT, CDR2 FQNNGV, per germline.

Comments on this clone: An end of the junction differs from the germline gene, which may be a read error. Here the CDR3 reads CVSSQNRRETQYF. Written as DNA, the CDR3 is TGCGTCAGCAGCCAGAATCGCCGAGAGACCCAGTACTTC. The J gene is TRBJ2-5, the V gene TRBV4-1; D is ambiguous. The germline CDR1 and CDR2 sequences are MGHRA and YSYEKL. This CDR3 has 13 residues.

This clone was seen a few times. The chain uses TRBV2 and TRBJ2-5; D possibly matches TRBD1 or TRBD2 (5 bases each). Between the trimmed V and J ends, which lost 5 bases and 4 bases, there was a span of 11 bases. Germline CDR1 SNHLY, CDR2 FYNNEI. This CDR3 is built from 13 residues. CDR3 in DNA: TGTGCCAGCAGTCGGGACGTTGGAGAGACCCAGTACTTC. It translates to CASSRDVGETQYF.

The CDR3: CASTDRGYGYTF. The DNA of the CDR3 is TGTGCCAGCACCGACAGGGGATATGGCTACACCTTC. The rearrangement links TRBV25-1 to TRBJ1-2; 8 bases map to TRBD1. V dropped 7 bases and J dropped 5; count of bases not matched to a gene: 3. CDR3 length equals 12 residues. Germline-derived CDR1 and CDR2 are MGHDK and SYGVNS.

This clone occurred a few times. Here the CDR3 DNA reads TGTGCCAGCAGCCAGACAGAAAACATTCAGTACTTC. Translated, it gives CASSQTENIQYF. This chain joins TRBV7-2 and TRBJ2-4, with D possibly TRBD1 on 5 matching bases. Germline V gives CDR1 SGHTA, CDR2 FQGNSA. There are 12 residues in the CDR3. Trimming removed 5 bases at V and 5 bases at J, with 7 bases between. Variable domain in full (rest from reference TRBV7-2 and TRBJ2-4): GAGVSQSPSNKVTEKGKDVELRCDPISGHTALYWYRQSLGQGLEFLIYFQGNSAPDKSGLPSDRFSAERTGGSVSTLTIQRTQQEDSAVYLCASSQTENIQYFGAGTRLSVL.

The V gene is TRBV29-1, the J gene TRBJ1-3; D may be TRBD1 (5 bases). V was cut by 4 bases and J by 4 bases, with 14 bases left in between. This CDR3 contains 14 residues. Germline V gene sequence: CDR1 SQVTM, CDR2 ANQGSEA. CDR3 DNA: TGCAGCGTTGCCGGGACGTCAAGGGGAAACACCATATATTTT. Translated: CSVAGTSRGNTIYF.

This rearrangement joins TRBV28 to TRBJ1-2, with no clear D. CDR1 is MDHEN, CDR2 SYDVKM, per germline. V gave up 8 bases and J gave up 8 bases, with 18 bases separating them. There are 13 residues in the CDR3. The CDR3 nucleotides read TGTGCCAGCGGGAATGTGAGGGTGTACGGCTACACCTTC. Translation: CASGNVRVYGYTF.

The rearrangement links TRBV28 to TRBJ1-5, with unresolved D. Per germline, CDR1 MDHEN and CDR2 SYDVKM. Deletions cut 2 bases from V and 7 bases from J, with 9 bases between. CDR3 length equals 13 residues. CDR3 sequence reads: CASSLNSHQPQHF. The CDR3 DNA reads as TGTGCCAGCAGTTTAAACTCCCACCAGCCCCAGCATTTT.

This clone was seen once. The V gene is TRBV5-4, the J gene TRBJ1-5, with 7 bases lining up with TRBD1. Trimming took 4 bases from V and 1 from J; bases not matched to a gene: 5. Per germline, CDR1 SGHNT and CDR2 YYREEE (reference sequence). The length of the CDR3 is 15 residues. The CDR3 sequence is CASSLGQVSNQPQHF. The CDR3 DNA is TGTGCCAGCAGCCTTGGACAGGTGAGCAATCAGCCCCAGCATTTT.

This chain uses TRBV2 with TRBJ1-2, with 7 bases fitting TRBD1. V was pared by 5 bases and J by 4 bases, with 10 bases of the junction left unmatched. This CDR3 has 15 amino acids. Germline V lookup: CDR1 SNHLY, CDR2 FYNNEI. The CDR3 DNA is TGTGCCAGCAGTTCGAACAGGGGCACTGGCTATGGCTACACCTTC. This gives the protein CASSSNRGTGYGYTF.